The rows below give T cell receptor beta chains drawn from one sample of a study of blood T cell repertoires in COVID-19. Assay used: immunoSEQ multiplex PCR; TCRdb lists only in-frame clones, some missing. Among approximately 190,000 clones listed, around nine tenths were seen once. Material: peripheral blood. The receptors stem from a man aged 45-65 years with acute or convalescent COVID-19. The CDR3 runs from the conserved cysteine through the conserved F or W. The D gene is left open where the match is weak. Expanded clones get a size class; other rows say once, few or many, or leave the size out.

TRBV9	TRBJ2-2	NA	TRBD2	CASRQTSATGELFF	TGTGCCAGCCGCCAAACTAGCGCGACCGGGGAGCTGTTTTTT
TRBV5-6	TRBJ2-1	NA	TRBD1	CASSTEYRGRANEQFF	TGTGCCAGCAGCACCGAATACAGGGGTCGTGCGAATGAGCAGTTCTTC
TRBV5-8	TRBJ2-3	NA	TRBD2	CASTHSGGSTDTQYF	TGTGCCAGCACCCATAGCGGGGGGAGCACAGATACGCAGTATTTT
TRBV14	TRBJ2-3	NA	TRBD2	CASSRGTSGLTDTQYF	TGTGCCAGCAGCCGAGGGACTAGCGGCCTCACAGATACGCAGTATTTT
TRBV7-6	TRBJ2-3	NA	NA	CASSFRLGDGDTQYF	TGTGCCAGCAGTTTTAGGCTGGGAGATGGTGATACGCAGTATTTT
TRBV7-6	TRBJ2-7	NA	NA	CASSSSGDEQYF	TGTGCCAGCAGCTCGTCAGGGGACGAGCAGTACTTC
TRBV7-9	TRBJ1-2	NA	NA	CASSLAMQIHGYTF	TGTGCCAGCAGCTTAGCGATGCAGATCCATGGCTACACCTTC
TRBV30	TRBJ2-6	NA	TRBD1	CAWGTGSGANVLTF	TGTGCCTGGGGGACAGGTTCGGGGGCCAACGTCCTGACTTTC
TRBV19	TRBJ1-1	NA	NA	CASSIGRGTEAFF	TGTGCCAGTAGTATTGGCAGGGGCACTGAAGCTTTCTTT
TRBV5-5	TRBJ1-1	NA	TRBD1	CASSWRGLGTEAFF	TGTGCCAGCAGCTGGAGGGGGCTGGGGACTGAAGCTTTCTTT
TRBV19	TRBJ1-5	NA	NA	CASSGEPVGNQPQHF	TGTGCCAGTAGTGGGGAGCCCGTCGGCAATCAGCCCCAGCATTTT
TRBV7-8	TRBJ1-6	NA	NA	CASRPGGTYNSPLHF	TGTGCCAGCAGACCTGGGGGGACTTATAATTCACCCCTCCACTTT
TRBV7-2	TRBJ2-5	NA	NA	CASSLDSGRETQYF	TGTGCCAGCAGCTTAGACTCGGGTCGCGAGACCCAGTACTTC
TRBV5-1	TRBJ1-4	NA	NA	CASSSEGLGEKLFF	TGCGCCAGCAGTTCAGAGGGTTTGGGTGAAAAACTGTTTTTT
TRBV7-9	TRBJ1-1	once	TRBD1	CASSSPQGENTEAFF	TGTGCCAGCAGCTCCCCGCAGGGGGAGAACACTGAAGCTTTCTTT
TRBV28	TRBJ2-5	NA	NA	CASRHQETQYF	TGTGCCAGCAGACATCAAGAGACCCAGTACTTC
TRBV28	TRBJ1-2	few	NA	CASSPPTDGYTF	TGTGCCAGCAGTCCCCCGACAGACGGCTACACCTTC
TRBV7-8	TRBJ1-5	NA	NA	CASSPLVYSNQPQHF	TGTGCCAGCAGCCCCTTAGTATATAGCAATCAGCCCCAGCATTTT
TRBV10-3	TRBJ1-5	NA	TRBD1	CAISESGTGSNQPQHF	TGTGCCATCAGTGAGTCCGGGACAGGGAGCAATCAGCCCCAGCATTTT
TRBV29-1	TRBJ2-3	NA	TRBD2	CSVEGGTSGTDTQYF	TGCAGCGTTGAAGGCGGGACTAGCGGCACAGATACGCAGTATTTT
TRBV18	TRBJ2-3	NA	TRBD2	CASSPTSGLGTDTQYF	TGTGCCAGCTCACCGACTAGCGGGCTGGGCACAGATACGCAGTATTTT
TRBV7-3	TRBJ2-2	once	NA	CASSLTEGYGTGELFF	TGTGCCAGCAGCTTAACTGAGGGTTATGGCACCGGGGAGCTGTTTTTT
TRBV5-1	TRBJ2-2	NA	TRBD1	CASSLPRQGPAGELFF	TGCGCCAGCAGCTTGCCGCGACAGGGCCCCGCCGGGGAGCTGTTTTTT
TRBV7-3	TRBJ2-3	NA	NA	CASSATLEDTQYF	TGTGCCAGCAGCGCGACTCTGGAGGATACGCAGTATTTT